This is a list of T cell receptor beta chains from one sample in a study of cytotoxic CD8 clonotypes in ibrutinib-treated CLL. Method: immunoSEQ multiplex PCR; TCRdb's copy keeps in-frame clones and lacks some. Of some 58,000 clones in the sample, less than 75% were seen once. Sequencing was performed on PBMCs, taken after 12 months of ibrutinib treatment. These receptors all come from a human donor with chronic lymphocytic leukemia. Each CDR3 is given with its conserved first and last residue. Each record gives: D gene, V gene, clone size, J gene, CDR3 DNA, CDR3 protein. The D gene is left open where the match is weak. Not all rows give a size; the values are once, few, many and, for expanded clones, a class.

>-|TRBV6-6|-|TRBJ1-5
TGTGCCACCAAAGACACCCAGGAGGGGCAGCCCCAGCATTTT
CATKDTQEGQPQHF
>-|TRBV5-6|few|TRBJ2-7
TGTGCCAGCAGCTTGGCCGGACAAAACCGGCAGTACTTC
CASSLAGQNRQYF
>-|TRBV13|-|TRBJ2-1
TGTGCCAGCAGCTTAGGGGGCGGGTCCTCCTACAATGAGCAGTTCTTC
CASSLGGGSSYNEQFF
>TRBD2|TRBV7-6|-|TRBJ2-1
TGTGCCAGCAGCTTAGCTAGCGGGAGTAGTCACAATGAGCAGTTCTTC
CASSLASGSSHNEQFF
>-|TRBV19|few|TRBJ2-2
TGTGCCAGTAGTATTAGTGGGGAGAGGAGGGAGCTGTTTTTT
CASSISGERRELFF
>TRBD1|TRBV6-1|-|TRBJ1-1
TGTGCCAGCAGTGAACAGGGGGCGGTGAACACTGAAGCTTTCTTT
CASSEQGAVNTEAFF
>-|TRBV20-1|-|TRBJ2-7
TGCAGTGCGAGCTGGACCTACGAGCAGTACTTC
CSASWTYEQYF
>-|TRBV5-4|few|TRBJ2-7
TGTGCCAGCAGCTTGATGGACAGCCAATACGAGCAGTACTTC
CASSLMDSQYEQYF
>TRBD2|TRBV6-5|-|TRBJ2-5
TGTGCCAGCAGTTACTCGGGACTACTTGGGGAGACCCAGTACTTC
CASSYSGLLGETQYF
>-|TRBV21-1|-|TRBJ1-2
TGTGCCAGCAGCCCCCCGGTCCCGGGACAGGGAAGAACGGCGGCTGGCTACACCTTC
CASSPPVPGQGRTAAGYTF
>-|TRBV28|-|TRBJ2-3
TGTGCCAGCAGTTTCAGTCTAGCAGGCACAGATACGCAGTATTTT
CASSFSLAGTDTQYF
>-|TRBV4-3|-|TRBJ2-7
TGCGCCAGCAGCCAATGGACCGGGCACGAGCAGTACTTC
CASSQWTGHEQYF
>TRBD2|TRBV10-3|-|TRBJ2-5
TGTGCCATCAGTGTAGGGGAGGGCGGGGAGACCCAGTACTTC
CAISVGEGGETQYF
>-|TRBV18|-|TRBJ2-2
TGTGCCAGCTCACGAGGGGCCGACACCGGGGAGCTGTTTTTT
CASSRGADTGELFF
>-|TRBV19|-|TRBJ2-2
TGTGCCAGTGGGTCGGGGGGCGCCGGTCCCGGGGAGCTGTTTTTT
CASGSGGAGPGELFF
>TRBD1|TRBV25-1|once|TRBJ1-1
TGTGCCAGCAGTGACCGGACAGGGGGCTCTGAAGCTTTCTTT
CASSDRTGGSEAFF
>-|TRBV20-1|-|TRBJ2-5
TGCAGTGCACTTTTTCAAGAGACCCAGTACTTC
CSALFQETQYF
>-|TRBV5-4|-|TRBJ2-1
TGTGCCAGCAGCTTGGCCACAGGCCTATACAATGAGCAGTTCTTC
CASSLATGLYNEQFF
>-|TRBV2|-|TRBJ2-7
TGTGCCAGCAGCCGATCCCAGTACGAGCAGTACTTC
CASSRSQYEQYF
>TRBD1|TRBV28|-|TRBJ2-7
TGTGCCAGCAGTCCACCCCTAGGGGGACAGGGGCCCTACGAGCAGTACTTC
CASSPPLGGQGPYEQYF
>-|TRBV19|-|TRBJ2-5
TGTGCCAGTAGTAGGACACGTTCCGGGCAAGAGACCCAGTACTTC
CASSRTRSGQETQYF
>TRBD2|TRBV7-9|-|TRBJ2-5
TGTGCCAGCAGCTTTGGGACTAGCGGGAGGGAGACCCAGTACTTC
CASSFGTSGRETQYF
>-|TRBV5-1|-|TRBJ2-1
TGCGCCAGCAGCCCCATAGTGAACGAGCAGTTCTTC
CASSPIVNEQFF
>TRBD1|TRBV2|-|TRBJ1-2
TGTGCCAGCAGTGCCGACAGGGCCTCCGGCTATGGCTACACCTTC
CASSADRASGYGYTF
>TRBD2|TRBV4-1|-|TRBJ2-3
TGCGCCAGCAGCCAAGATCTGGTTTCTAGCGGGACCAACACAGATACGCAGTATTTT
CASSQDLVSSGTNTDTQYF
>TRBD1|TRBV30|-|TRBJ2-1
TGTGCCTGGGCAGTCGCAACAGGGGCCATCCAATACAATGAGCAGTTCTTC
CAWAVATGAIQYNEQFF
>-|TRBV25-1|-|TRBJ2-1
TGTGCCAGCAGTCCCCAAGGTAGGGGGGGCTCCTACAATGAGCAGTTCTTC
CASSPQGRGGSYNEQFF
>TRBD1|TRBV6-5|-|TRBJ1-5
TGTGCCAGCAGTTACTCAGGGGGCGCCGGGCAGCCCCAGCATTTT
CASSYSGGAGQPQHF
>-|TRBV6-5|-|TRBJ1-1
TGTGCCAGCAGTAATCTGGGAAGGAACACTGAAGCTTTCTTT
CASSNLGRNTEAFF
>-|TRBV5-1|-|TRBJ2-3
TGCGCCAGCAGCCCCGAGGGAACAGATACGCAGTATTTT
CASSPEGTDTQYF
>TRBD1|TRBV5-1|-|TRBJ2-7
TGCGCCAGCAGCTTGGTCCAGGGGGCCCACGAGCAGTACTTC
CASSLVQGAHEQYF
>-|TRBV7-8|-|TRBJ1-2
TGTGCCAGCAGCTTAGTGGGGGATGGCTACACCTTC
CASSLVGDGYTF
>-|TRBV27|-|TRBJ2-1
TGTGCCAGCAGTTTAGGGGGGACGGCATACAATGAGCAGTTCTTC
CASSLGGTAYNEQFF